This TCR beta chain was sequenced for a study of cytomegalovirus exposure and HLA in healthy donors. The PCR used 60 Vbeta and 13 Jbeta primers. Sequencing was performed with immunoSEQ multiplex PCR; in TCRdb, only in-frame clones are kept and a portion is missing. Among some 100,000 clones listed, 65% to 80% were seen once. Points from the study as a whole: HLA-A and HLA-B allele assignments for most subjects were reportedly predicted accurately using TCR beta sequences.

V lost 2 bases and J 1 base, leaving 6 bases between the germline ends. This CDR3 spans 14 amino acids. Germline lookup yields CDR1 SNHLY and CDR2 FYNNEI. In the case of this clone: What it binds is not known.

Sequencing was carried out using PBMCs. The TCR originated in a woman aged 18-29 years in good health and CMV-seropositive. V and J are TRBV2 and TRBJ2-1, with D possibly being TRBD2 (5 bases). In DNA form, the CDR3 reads TGTGCCAGCAGTGAAATAGCGTCCTACAATGAGCAGTTCTTC. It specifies CASSEIASYNEQFF.